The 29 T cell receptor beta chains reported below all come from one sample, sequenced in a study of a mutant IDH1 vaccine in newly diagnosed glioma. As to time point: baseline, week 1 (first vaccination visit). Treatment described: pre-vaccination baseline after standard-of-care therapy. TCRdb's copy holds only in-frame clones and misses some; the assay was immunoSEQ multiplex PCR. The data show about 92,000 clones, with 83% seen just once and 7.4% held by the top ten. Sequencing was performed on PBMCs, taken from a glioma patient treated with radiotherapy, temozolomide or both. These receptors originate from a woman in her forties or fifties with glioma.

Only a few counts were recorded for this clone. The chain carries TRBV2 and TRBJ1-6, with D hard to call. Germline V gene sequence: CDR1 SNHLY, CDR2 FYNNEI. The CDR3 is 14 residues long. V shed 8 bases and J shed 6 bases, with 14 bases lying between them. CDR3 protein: CASSPGSGNSPLHF. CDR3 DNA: TGTGCCAGCTCTCCCGGATCCGGTAATTCACCCCTCCACTTT.

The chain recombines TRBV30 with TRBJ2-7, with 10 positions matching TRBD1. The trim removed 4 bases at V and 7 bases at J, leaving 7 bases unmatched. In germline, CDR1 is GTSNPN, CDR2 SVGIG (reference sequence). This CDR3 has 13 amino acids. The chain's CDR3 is CAWTRQGAGEQYF. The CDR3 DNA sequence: TGTGCCTGGACAAGACAGGGGGCGGGTGAGCAGTACTTC. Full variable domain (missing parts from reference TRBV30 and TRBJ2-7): SQTIHQWPATLVQPVGSPLSLECTVEGTSNPNLYWYRQAAGRGLQLLFYSVGIGQISSEVPQNLSASRPQDRQFILSSKKLLLSDSGFYLCAWTRQGAGEQYFGPGTRLTVT.

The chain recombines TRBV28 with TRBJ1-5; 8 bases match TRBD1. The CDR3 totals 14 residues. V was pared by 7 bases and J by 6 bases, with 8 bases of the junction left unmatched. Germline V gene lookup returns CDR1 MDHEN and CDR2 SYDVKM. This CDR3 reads CASMEDRVSQPQHF. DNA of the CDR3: TGTGCCAGCATGGAGGACAGGGTCAGTCAGCCCCAGCATTTT.

CDR3 loop: CAWRQGRNQPQHF. Written as DNA, the CDR3 is TGTGCCTGGAGACAGGGGAGGAATCAGCCCCAGCATTTT. The chain links TRBV30 to TRBJ1-5; 7 bases are a match to TRBD1. V dropped 3 bases and J dropped 4; count of bases not matched to a gene: 3. Looked up from germline, CDR1 is GTSNPN and CDR2 is SVGIG (reference sequence). The CDR3 is 13 residues long.

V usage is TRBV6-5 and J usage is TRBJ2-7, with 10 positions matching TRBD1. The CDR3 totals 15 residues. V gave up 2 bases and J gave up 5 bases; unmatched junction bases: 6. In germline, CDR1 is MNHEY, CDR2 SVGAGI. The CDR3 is CASSYRGDRGHEQYF. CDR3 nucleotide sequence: TGTGCCAGCAGTTACCGAGGGGACAGGGGTCACGAGCAGTACTTC.

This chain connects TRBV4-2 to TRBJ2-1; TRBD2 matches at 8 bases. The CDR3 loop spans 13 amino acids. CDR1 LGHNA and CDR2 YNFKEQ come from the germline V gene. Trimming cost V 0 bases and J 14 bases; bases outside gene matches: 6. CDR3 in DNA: TGTGCCAGCAGCCAAGATTACGGGGGGGTCGAGTTCTTC. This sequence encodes CASSQDYGGVEFF.

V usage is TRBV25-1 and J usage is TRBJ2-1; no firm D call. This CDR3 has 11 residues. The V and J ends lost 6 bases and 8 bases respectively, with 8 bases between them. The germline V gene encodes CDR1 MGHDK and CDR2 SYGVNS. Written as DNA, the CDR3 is TGTGCCAGCAGGTGGAGAGATGAGCAGTTCTTC. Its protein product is CASRWRDEQFF.

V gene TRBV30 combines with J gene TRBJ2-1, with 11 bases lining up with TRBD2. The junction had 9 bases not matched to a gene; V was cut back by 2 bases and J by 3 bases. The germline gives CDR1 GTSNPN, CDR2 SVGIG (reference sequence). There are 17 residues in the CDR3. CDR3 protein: CAWSPPRGTSGYNEQFF. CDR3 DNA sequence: TGTGCCTGGAGTCCCCCGAGGGGGACTAGCGGCTACAATGAGCAGTTCTTC.

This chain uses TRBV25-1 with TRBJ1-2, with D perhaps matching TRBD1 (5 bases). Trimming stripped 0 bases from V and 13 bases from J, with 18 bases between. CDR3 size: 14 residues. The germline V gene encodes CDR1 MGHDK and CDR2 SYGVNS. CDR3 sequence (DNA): TGTGCCAGCAGTGAATATGGACCACAGGATGGGTCCACCTTC. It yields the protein CASSEYGPQDGSTF.

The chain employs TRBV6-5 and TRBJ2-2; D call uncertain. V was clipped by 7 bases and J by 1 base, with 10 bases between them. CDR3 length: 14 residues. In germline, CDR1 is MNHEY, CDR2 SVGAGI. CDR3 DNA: TGTGCCAGCACTCAGACGGTGAACACCGGGGAGCTGTTTTTT. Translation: CASTQTVNTGELFF.

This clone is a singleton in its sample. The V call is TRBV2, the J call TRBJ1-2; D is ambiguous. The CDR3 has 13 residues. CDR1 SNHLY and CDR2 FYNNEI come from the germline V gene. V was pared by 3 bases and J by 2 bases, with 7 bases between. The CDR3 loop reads CASSDLGNYGYTF. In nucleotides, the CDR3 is TGTGCCAGCAGTGATTTGGGGAACTATGGCTACACCTTC. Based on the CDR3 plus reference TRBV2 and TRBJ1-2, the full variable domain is EPEVTQTPSHQVTQMGQEVILRCVPISNHLYFYWYRQILGQKVEFLVSFYNNEISEKSEIFDDQFSVERPDGSNFTLKIRSTKLEDSAMYFCASSDLGNYGYTFGSGTRLTVV.

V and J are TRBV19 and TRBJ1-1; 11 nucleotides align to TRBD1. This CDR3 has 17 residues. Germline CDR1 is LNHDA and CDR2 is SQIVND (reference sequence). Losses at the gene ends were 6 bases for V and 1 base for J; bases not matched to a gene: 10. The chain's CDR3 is CASRTLPGQGGNTEAFF. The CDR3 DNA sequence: TGTGCCAGTAGGACGTTACCGGGACAGGGGGGGAACACTGAAGCTTTCTTT.

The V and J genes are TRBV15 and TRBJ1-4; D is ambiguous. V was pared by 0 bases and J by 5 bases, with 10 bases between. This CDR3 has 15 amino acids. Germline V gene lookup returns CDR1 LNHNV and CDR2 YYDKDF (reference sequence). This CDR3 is CATSRDKVGNEKLFF. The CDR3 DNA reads TGTGCCACCAGCAGAGATAAGGTGGGGAATGAAAAACTGTTTTTT.

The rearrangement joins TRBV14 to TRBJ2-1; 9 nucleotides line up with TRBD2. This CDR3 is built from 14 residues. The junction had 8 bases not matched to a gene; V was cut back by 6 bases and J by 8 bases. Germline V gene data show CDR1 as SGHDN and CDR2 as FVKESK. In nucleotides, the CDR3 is TGTGCCAGCAGGGATCTAGCGGGGAAAGATGAGCAGTTCTTC. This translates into CASRDLAGKDEQFF.

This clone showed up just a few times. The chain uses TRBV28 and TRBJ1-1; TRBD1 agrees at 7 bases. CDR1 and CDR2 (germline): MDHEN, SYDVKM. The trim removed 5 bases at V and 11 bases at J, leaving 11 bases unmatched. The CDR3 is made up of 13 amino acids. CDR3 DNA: TGTGCCAGCAGTCCCGGACAGGACTTCAGTGCTTTCTTT. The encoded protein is CASSPGQDFSAFF.

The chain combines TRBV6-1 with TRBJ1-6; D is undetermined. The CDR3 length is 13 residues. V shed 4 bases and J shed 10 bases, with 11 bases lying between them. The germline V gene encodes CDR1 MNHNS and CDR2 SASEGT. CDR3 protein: CASSGGTTSPLHF. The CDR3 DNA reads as TGTGCCAGCAGTGGGGGAACTACCTCACCCCTCCACTTT.

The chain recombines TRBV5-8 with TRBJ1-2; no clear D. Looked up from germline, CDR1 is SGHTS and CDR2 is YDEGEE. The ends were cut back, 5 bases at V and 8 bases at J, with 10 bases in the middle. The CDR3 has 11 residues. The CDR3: CASRSRAGYTF. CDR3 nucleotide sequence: TGTGCCAGCAGGTCGAGGGCGGGCTACACCTTC.

CDR3: CASEGGSTEAFF. CDR3 DNA sequence: TGTGCCAGCGAGGGGGGGAGCACTGAAGCTTTCTTT. The chain recombines TRBV6-5 with TRBJ1-1; D is possibly TRBD1 (6 bases). The germline V gene encodes CDR1 MNHEY and CDR2 SVGAGI. Trimming left V 8 bases short and J 4 bases short, with 11 bases between. CDR3 length: 12 residues.

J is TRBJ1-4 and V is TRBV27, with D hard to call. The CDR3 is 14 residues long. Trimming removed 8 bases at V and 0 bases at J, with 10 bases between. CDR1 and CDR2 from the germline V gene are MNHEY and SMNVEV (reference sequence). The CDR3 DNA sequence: TGTGCCAGCGGCCGGACGGCAACTAATGAAAAACTGTTTTTT. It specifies CASGRTATNEKLFF.

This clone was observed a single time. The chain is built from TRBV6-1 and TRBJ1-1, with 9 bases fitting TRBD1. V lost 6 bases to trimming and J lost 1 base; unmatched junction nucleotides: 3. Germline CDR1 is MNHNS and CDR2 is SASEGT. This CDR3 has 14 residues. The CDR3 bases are TGTGCCAGCAGGGAGGGACAGGGGAACACTGAAGCTTTCTTT. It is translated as CASREGQGNTEAFF.

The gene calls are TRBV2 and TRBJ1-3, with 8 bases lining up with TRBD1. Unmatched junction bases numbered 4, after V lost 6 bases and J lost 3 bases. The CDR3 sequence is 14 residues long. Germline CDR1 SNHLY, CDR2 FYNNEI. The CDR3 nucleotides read TGTGCCAGCAGGGATACAGGGGGTGGAAACACCATATATTTT. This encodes CASRDTGGGNTIYF.

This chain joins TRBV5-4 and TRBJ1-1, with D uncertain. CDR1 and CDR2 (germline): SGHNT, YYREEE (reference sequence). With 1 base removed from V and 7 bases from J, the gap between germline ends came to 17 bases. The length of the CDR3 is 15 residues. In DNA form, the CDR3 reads TGTGCCAGCAGCTTGTCCCCCGGTGAACAAGTTGAAGCTTTCTTT. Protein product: CASSLSPGEQVEAFF. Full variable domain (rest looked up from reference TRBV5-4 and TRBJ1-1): ETGVTQSPTHLIKTRGQQVTLRCSSQSGHNTVSWYQQALGQGPQFIFQYYREEENGRGNFPPRFSGLQFPNYSSELNVNALELDDSALYLCASSLSPGEQVEAFFGQGTRLTVV.

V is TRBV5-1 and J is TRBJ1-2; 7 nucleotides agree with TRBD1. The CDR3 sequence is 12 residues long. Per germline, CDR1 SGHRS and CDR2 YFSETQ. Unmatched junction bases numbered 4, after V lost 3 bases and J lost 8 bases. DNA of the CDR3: TGCGCCAGCAGCTCAACAGGGGAAGGCTACACCTTC. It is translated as CASSSTGEGYTF. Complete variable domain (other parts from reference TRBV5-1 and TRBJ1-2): KAGVTQTPRYLIKTRGQQVTLSCSPISGHRSVSWYQQTPGQGLQFLFEYFSETQRNKGNFPGRFSGRQFSNSRSEMNVSTLELGDSALYLCASSSTGEGYTFGSGTRLTVV.

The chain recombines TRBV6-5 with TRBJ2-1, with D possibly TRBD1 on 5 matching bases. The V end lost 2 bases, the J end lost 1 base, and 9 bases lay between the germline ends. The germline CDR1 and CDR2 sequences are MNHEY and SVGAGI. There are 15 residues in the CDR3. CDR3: CASSYRRTSYNEQFF. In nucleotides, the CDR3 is TGTGCCAGCAGTTACCGAAGGACATCCTACAATGAGCAGTTCTTC.

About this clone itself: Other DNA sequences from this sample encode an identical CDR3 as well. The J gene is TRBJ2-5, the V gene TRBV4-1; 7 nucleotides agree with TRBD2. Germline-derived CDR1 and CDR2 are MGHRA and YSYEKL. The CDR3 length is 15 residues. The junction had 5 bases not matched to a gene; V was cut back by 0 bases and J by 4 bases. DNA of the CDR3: TGCGCCAGCAGCCAAGATCGGGGGGTATCAGAGACCCAGTACTTC. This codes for CASSQDRGVSETQYF.

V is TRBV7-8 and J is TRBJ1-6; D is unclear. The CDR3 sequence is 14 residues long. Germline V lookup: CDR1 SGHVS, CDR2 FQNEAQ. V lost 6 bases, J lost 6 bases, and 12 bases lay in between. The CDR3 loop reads CASRVAGFNSPLHF. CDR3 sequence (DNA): TGTGCCAGCAGGGTGGCCGGGTTTAATTCACCCCTCCACTTT. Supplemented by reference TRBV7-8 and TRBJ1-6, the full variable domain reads GAGVSQSPRYKVAKRGQDVALRCDPISGHVSLFWYQQALGQGPEFLTYFQNEAQLDKSGLPSDRFFAERPEGSVSTLKIQRTQQEDSAVYLCASRVAGFNSPLHFGNGTRLTVT.

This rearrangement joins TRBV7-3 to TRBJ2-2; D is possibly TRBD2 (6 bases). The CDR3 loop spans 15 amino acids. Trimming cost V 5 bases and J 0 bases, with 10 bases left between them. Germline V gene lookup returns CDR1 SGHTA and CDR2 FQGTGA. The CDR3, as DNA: TGTGCCAGCAGCCCGGAGGGGCCGAACACCGGGGAGCTGTTTTTT. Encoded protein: CASSPEGPNTGELFF.

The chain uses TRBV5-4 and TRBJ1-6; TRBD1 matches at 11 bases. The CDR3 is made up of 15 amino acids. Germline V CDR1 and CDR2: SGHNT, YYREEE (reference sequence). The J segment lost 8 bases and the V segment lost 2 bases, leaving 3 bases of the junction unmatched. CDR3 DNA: TGTGCCAGCAGCTTAACGGGACAGGGGGATTCACCCCTCCACTTT. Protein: CASSLTGQGDSPLHF.

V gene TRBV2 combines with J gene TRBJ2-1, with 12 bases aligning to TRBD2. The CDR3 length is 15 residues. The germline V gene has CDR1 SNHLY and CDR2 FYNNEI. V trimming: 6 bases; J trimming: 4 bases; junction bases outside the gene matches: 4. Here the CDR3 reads CASRGLAGRYNEQFF. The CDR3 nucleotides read TGTGCCAGCAGAGGACTAGCGGGGAGATACAATGAGCAGTTCTTC. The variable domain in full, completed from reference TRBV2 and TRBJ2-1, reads EPEVTQTPSHQVTQMGQEVILRCVPISNHLYFYWYRQILGQKVEFLVSFYNNEISEKSEIFDDQFSVERPDGSNFTLKIRSTKLEDSAMYFCASRGLAGRYNEQFFGPGTRLTVL.